What follows are 17 T cell receptor beta chains derived from one specimen sequenced in a study of shared clonotypes between healthy human individuals. Libraries were prepared by immunoSEQ multiplex PCR; TCRdb keeps only in-frame clonotypes and omits some of them. The repertoire holds approximately 1.5 million clones, 98% seen once, with less than 0.55% in the top ten. Sequenced input: naive CD4+ T cells sorted from blood. The subset: CD45RA+ positively selected. The receptors here all came from a young man in good health.

This sequence joins TRBV7-9 and TRBJ1-1; D is undetermined. Trimming removed 2 bases from V and 9 bases from J, with 13 bases in between. The length of the CDR3 is 13 residues. Germline CDR1 is SEHNR and CDR2 is FQNEAQ (reference sequence). The CDR3 loop is CASSLIVAFQAFF. Here the CDR3 DNA reads TGTGCCAGCAGCTTAATTGTAGCCTTCCAAGCTTTCTTT.

The CDR3 loop is CASSSFRRRSGANVLTF. CDR3 DNA sequence: TGTGCCAGCAGTTCCTTCCGGAGGCGCTCTGGGGCCAACGTCCTGACTTTC. This chain joins TRBV27 and TRBJ2-6; perhaps TRBD2 as D (5 bases). Germline CDR1 and CDR2: MNHEY and SMNVEV (reference sequence). V was clipped by 4 bases and J by 0 bases, with 13 bases between them. This CDR3 comprises 17 residues.

The V call is TRBV4-3, the J call TRBJ2-3; D might be TRBD1 (6 bases). Germline V lookup: CDR1 LGHNA, CDR2 YSLEER. This CDR3 has 14 amino acids. V lost 4 bases, J lost 3 bases, and 11 bases lay in between. The chain's CDR3 is CASSRNRVTDTQYF. CDR3 bases: TGCGCCAGCAGCCGTAACAGGGTAACAGATACGCAGTATTTT.

This chain connects TRBV6-5 to TRBJ2-5, with D tentatively TRBD1 (5 bases). The CDR3 runs to 13 residues. The germline gives CDR1 MNHEY, CDR2 SVGAGI. V dropped 6 bases and J dropped 1 base, with 9 bases sitting between them. CDR3 nucleotide sequence: TGTGCCAGCAGATCCGACAGCCAAGAGACCCAGTACTTC. This codes for CASRSDSQETQYF.

This chain joins TRBV27 and TRBJ2-1; D perhaps matches TRBD2 (5 bases). V was clipped by 6 bases and J by 4 bases, with 16 bases between them. This CDR3 is 15 amino acids long. Germline V gene sequence: CDR1 MNHEY, CDR2 SMNVEV (reference sequence). CDR3 protein: CASSKDSLGYNEQFF. The DNA for the CDR3 is TGTGCCAGCAGCAAGGACTCCCTTGGGTACAATGAGCAGTTCTTC.

This clone was seen just once. V and J are TRBV7-2 and TRBJ2-7; D might be TRBD2 (5 bases). There are 13 residues in the CDR3. Germline CDR1 reads SGHTA; CDR2 reads FQGNSA. The ends were cut back, 5 bases at V and 3 bases at J, with 11 bases in the middle. CDR3 nucleotide sequence: TGTGCCAGCAGCACCGCCGGGGTCTACGAGCAGTACTTC. Translation: CASSTAGVYEQYF. The whole variable domain, remainder taken from reference TRBV7-2 and TRBJ2-7, is GAGVSQSPSNKVTEKGKDVELRCDPISGHTALYWYRQSLGQGLEFLIYFQGNSAPDKSGLPSDRFSAERTGGSVSTLTIQRTQQEDSAVYLCASSTAGVYEQYFGPGTRLTVT.

The chain employs TRBV7-2 and TRBJ1-5; unclear D gene. Deletions cut 2 bases from V and 2 bases from J, with 13 bases between. The CDR3 runs to 16 residues. Germline lookup yields CDR1 SGHTA and CDR2 FQGNSA. The CDR3 loop reads CASSLYSGRGNQPQHF. The DNA of the CDR3 is TGTGCCAGCAGCTTATATTCAGGTCGAGGCAATCAGCCCCAGCATTTT.

J is TRBJ1-3 and V is TRBV23-1, with D hard to call. TRBV23-1 is an ORF; its function is uncertain. The CDR3 sequence is 13 residues long. Trimming stripped 4 bases from V and 4 bases from J, with 8 bases between. The CDR3 DNA is TGCGCCAGCAGTCGTCGGTCGGGAAACACCATATATTTT. Its protein is CASSRRSGNTIYF.

The chain combines TRBV29-1 with TRBJ2-1, with TRBD2 matching over 8 bases. This CDR3 region has 14 residues. V trimming: 6 bases; J trimming: 6 bases; junction bases outside the gene matches: 10. Germline V gives CDR1 SQVTM, CDR2 ANQGSEA. The CDR3, as DNA: TGCAGCGTGAGTTATCGTCTAGCGGGCAATGAGCAGTTCTTC. It translates to CSVSYRLAGNEQFF.

Worth noting for this clone: The junction shows a germline mismatch at one end, possibly a read error. CDR3 amino acids: CASTVGLAGETQYF. The CDR3 DNA reads TGTGCCAGCACCGTAGGGCTAGCGGGAGAGACCCAGTACTTC. This chain uses TRBV9 with TRBJ2-5; 8 bases align to TRBD2. Germline CDR1 and CDR2: SGDLS and YYNGEE. The CDR3 is 14 residues long.

This sequence joins TRBV5-5 and TRBJ2-7; 7 positions match TRBD1. V lost 4 bases, J lost 3 bases, and 10 bases stayed unmatched. The CDR3 has 15 amino acids. Germline V gene data show CDR1 as SGHKS and CDR2 as YYEKEE (reference sequence). CDR3 DNA: TGTGCCAGCAGCAGGGACAGTAGAGTCGTCTACGAGCAGTACTTC. This translates into CASSRDSRVVYEQYF.

The chain couples TRBV28 to TRBJ2-3, with D unclear. CDR3 length: 13 amino acids. V dropped 3 bases and J dropped 2 bases, with 6 bases sitting between them. Looked up from germline, CDR1 is MDHEN and CDR2 is SYDVKM. CDR3 sequence: CASSLVDTDTQYF. The CDR3 nucleotides read TGTGCCAGCAGTTTGGTCGACACAGATACGCAGTATTTT. Filled out from reference TRBV28 and TRBJ2-3, the complete variable domain reads DVKVTQSSRYLVKRTGEKVFLECVQDMDHENMFWYRQDPGLGLRLIYFSYDVKMKEKGDIPEGYSVSREKKERFSLILESASTNQTSMYLCASSLVDTDTQYFGPGTRLTVL.

This chain links TRBV2 with TRBJ1-1; maybe TRBD1 (6 bases). V was cut by 0 bases and J by 1 base, with 15 bases left in between. The CDR3 covers 17 residues. The germline gives CDR1 SNHLY, CDR2 FYNNEI. The CDR3 nucleotides are TGTGCCAGCAGTGAAGCGCTGGGGGGCGGCGGGAACACTGAAGCTTTCTTT. Protein product: CASSEALGGGGNTEAFF.

Details on this clone: Other DNA sequences in the sample encode the same CDR3. The chain is built from TRBV5-1 and TRBJ1-3; no clear D gene. Trimming cost V 0 bases and J 0 bases, with 4 bases left between them. Germline CDR1 is SGHRS and CDR2 is YFSETQ. The CDR3 has 14 amino acids. CDR3 nucleotide sequence: TGCGCCAGCAGCTTGGATCCCTCTGGAAACACCATATATTTT. Its translation is CASSLDPSGNTIYF. The full variable domain, in which reference TRBV5-1 and TRBJ1-3 provide the parts outside the CDR3, is KAGVTQTPRYLIKTRGQQVTLSCSPISGHRSVSWYQQTPGQGLQFLFEYFSETQRNKGNFPGRFSGRQFSNSRSEMNVSTLELGDSALYLCASSLDPSGNTIYFGEGSWLTVV.

This chain uses TRBV4-2 with TRBJ2-5, with no clear D. CDR1 is LGHNA, CDR2 YNFKEQ, per germline. Trimming cost V 0 bases and J 7 bases, with 12 bases left between them. The CDR3 has 14 amino acids. As DNA, the CDR3 is TGTGCCAGCAGCCAAGATGCCCAAGCAGGGACCCAGTACTTC. It yields the protein CASSQDAQAGTQYF.

The chain couples TRBV28 to TRBJ2-7; no clear D. The length of the CDR3 is 16 residues. Germline lookup yields CDR1 MDHEN and CDR2 SYDVKM. V lost 7 bases and J 4 bases, leaving 23 bases between the germline ends. The CDR3 DNA is TGTGCCAGCAAAGGTAGCCCGATCCTAAGAACTTACGAGCAGTACTTC. As protein: CASKGSPILRTYEQYF.

This chain uses TRBV11-2 with TRBJ2-7; D is uncertain. Trimming removed 0 bases at V and 6 bases at J, with 9 bases between. CDR3 size: 13 residues. Per the germline V gene, CDR1 is SGHAT and CDR2 is FQNNGV. The CDR3 loop reads CASSLEIQIEQYF. The CDR3 DNA sequence: TGTGCCAGCAGCTTAGAGATACAGATCGAGCAGTACTTC.